The 12 T cell receptor beta chains below come from one sample, sequenced in a study of T cell changes during pregnancy in multiple sclerosis. Data came from immunoSEQ multiplex PCR; TCRdb stores just in-frame clones and leaves some out. Of roughly 60,000 clones listed, 80% to 95% are singletons. This material consisted of peripheral blood, taken in the second trimester of pregnancy. These receptors all come from a female donor with multiple sclerosis, enrolled in a pregnancy study.

The rearrangement links TRBV11-2 to TRBJ2-7, with D maybe TRBD1 (5 bases). Per germline, CDR1 SGHAT and CDR2 FQNNGV. V was pared by 5 bases and J by 4 bases, with 12 bases between. CDR3 length equals 13 residues. The CDR3 loop reads CASSRTTLYEQYF. CDR3 nucleotide sequence: TGTGCCAGCAGCCGGACAACTCTTTACGAGCAGTACTTC.

V gene TRBV27 combines with J gene TRBJ2-2, with 7 bases matching TRBD2. There are 16 residues in the CDR3. Germline loops: CDR1 MNHEY, CDR2 SMNVEV (reference sequence). V was pared by 8 bases and J by 5 bases, with 14 bases of the junction left unmatched. The CDR3 nucleotides are TGTGCCAGCTATGGGTATAGTTACGGGGGGACCGGGGAGCTGTTTTTT. This gives the protein CASYGYSYGGTGELFF.

The V gene is TRBV19, the J gene TRBJ2-3; 9 bases are a match to TRBD1. The CDR3 consists of 12 residues. Germline V gene lookup returns CDR1 LNHDA and CDR2 SQIVND (reference sequence). Trimming cost V 9 bases and J 5 bases; bases outside gene matches: 3. CDR3 amino acids: CASGTGQDTQYF. CDR3 sequence (DNA): TGTGCCAGCGGGACAGGGCAAGATACGCAGTATTTT.

The chain recombines TRBV27 with TRBJ2-7, with a weak D call TRBD1 (6 bases). Trimming shortened V by 3 bases and J by 0 bases, and 12 bases separated the two germline ends. This CDR3 is built from 15 residues. Germline V gene lookup returns CDR1 MNHEY and CDR2 SMNVEV (reference sequence). The CDR3 bases are TGTGCCAGCAGTTTGAGGCAGGGGCTCTCCTACGAGCAGTACTTC. Protein sequence: CASSLRQGLSYEQYF.

This chain joins TRBV7-3 and TRBJ2-6; no firm D call. Per germline, CDR1 SGHTA and CDR2 FQGTGA. V was trimmed by 5 bases and J by 0 bases, leaving 14 bases between them. This CDR3 contains 17 residues. As DNA, the CDR3 is TGTGCCAGCAGCGGTAACCCCCCGAGCTCTGGGGCCAACGTCCTGACTTTC. This translates into CASSGNPPSSGANVLTF.

The V gene is TRBV19, the J gene TRBJ1-1; D unresolved. Trimming took 0 bases from V and 1 from J, leaving 15 bases between them. CDR1 LNHDA and CDR2 SQIVND come from the germline V gene (reference sequence). The CDR3 runs 17 residues. The CDR3 spells CASSIDREGSSNTEAFF. CDR3 DNA: TGTGCCAGTAGTATAGATCGGGAAGGGTCGTCGAACACTGAAGCTTTCTTT.

V usage is TRBV27 and J usage is TRBJ2-7; TRBD2 matches at 11 bases. The V and J ends lost 5 bases and 3 bases, in that order; junction bases with no gene match: 6. Germline CDR1 MNHEY, CDR2 SMNVEV (reference sequence). CDR3 length: 15 residues. The CDR3 sequence: CASSAGLAVFYEQYF. Here the CDR3 DNA reads TGTGCCAGCAGTGCGGGACTAGCGGTCTTCTACGAGCAGTACTTC.

The chain joins TRBV5-1 to TRBJ1-1; the match to TRBD1 covers 8 bases. V gave up 0 bases and J gave up 7 bases; unmatched junction bases: 8. This CDR3 comprises 15 residues. Germline V lookup: CDR1 SGHRS, CDR2 YFSETQ. The CDR3 protein is CASSLGTGYIFEAFF. In DNA form, the CDR3 reads TGCGCCAGCAGCTTGGGGACAGGGTACATTTTTGAAGCTTTCTTT. Looking up the rest from reference TRBV5-1 and TRBJ1-1 gives the full variable domain: KAGVTQTPRYLIKTRGQQVTLSCSPISGHRSVSWYQQTPGQGLQFLFEYFSETQRNKGNFPGRFSGRQFSNSRSEMNVSTLELGDSALYLCASSLGTGYIFEAFFGQGTRLTVV.

This sequence joins TRBV2 and TRBJ1-1, with 11 bases identical to TRBD1. Trimming removed 6 bases from V and 5 bases from J; junction bases left unmatched: 2. The CDR3 contains 13 residues. In germline, CDR1 is SNHLY, CDR2 FYNNEI. Here the CDR3 reads CASRGQGETEAFF. CDR3 bases: TGTGCCAGCAGGGGACAGGGGGAAACTGAAGCTTTCTTT.

The DNA for the CDR3 is TGTGCCAGCAGCTTAAAGGCTAGCGGGAGGATCTACGAGCAGTACTTC. Amino acid sequence: CASSLKASGRIYEQYF. V gene TRBV11-3 combines with J gene TRBJ2-7, with 11 nucleotides matching TRBD2. This CDR3 comprises 16 residues. The trim removed 2 bases at V and 3 bases at J, leaving 6 bases unmatched. Germline V gene lookup returns CDR1 SGHNT and CDR2 YENEEA.

The rearrangement joins TRBV5-1 to TRBJ2-7, with TRBD2 identical over 14 bases. Germline CDR1 is SGHRS and CDR2 is YFSETQ. With 1 base clipped from V and 2 bases from J, the junction kept 14 bases outside the gene matches. This CDR3 has 20 residues. The CDR3 DNA reads TGCGCCAGCAGCTTGAGGGGGAGTCCGGGACTAGCGGGAGCCCCCTACGAGCAGTACTTC. This translates into CASSLRGSPGLAGAPYEQYF.

The CDR3 spells CASTLDGEDTEAFF. As DNA, the CDR3 is TGTGCCAGTACCTTGGACGGGGAGGACACTGAAGCTTTCTTT. This chain connects TRBV19 to TRBJ1-1; D ambiguous. V shed 7 bases and J shed 3 bases, with 15 bases lying between them. The CDR3 is made up of 14 amino acids. Germline V gene lookup returns CDR1 LNHDA and CDR2 SQIVND (reference sequence). The whole variable domain, remainder taken from reference TRBV19 and TRBJ1-1, is DGGITQSPKYLFRKEGQNVTLSCEQNLNHDAMYWYRQDPGQGLRLIYYSQIVNDFQKGDIAEGYSVSREKKESFPLTVTSAQKNPTAFYLCASTLDGEDTEAFFGQGTRLTVV.